This T cell receptor beta chain is from a study of HIV-infected children after antiretroviral therapy interruption. Study background: Continuous-treatment children had median age 8 years, interruption under 10 years. Weeks 0, 12, interruption end (24 or 48), and about 3 years post-study gave interruption-arm samples. Continuous-treatment samples came from weeks 0, 48 and 150.

The TCR library was built from RNA with a 3' RACE protocol and unique molecular identifiers. MiXCR, run by TCRdb on the 3' RACE reads, gives a single entry per CDR3 protein. The data show about 37,000 distinct CDR3 sequences, with under 8% seen just once and more than 0.75% held by the top ten. V was trimmed by 9 bases and J by 7 bases, leaving 22 bases between them. CDR1 is LNHDA and CDR2 is SQIVND in the germline V gene (reference sequence). There are 14 residues in the CDR3. Treatment defined: PENTA 11 planned treatment interruption arm or continuous ART arm. The chain combines TRBV19 with TRBJ2-7, with D unresolved. The starting material was CD45RA+ CD4+ T cells from PBMCs, pooled from several time points, obtained from a donor given antiretroviral therapy, either interrupted or continuous. The subset here: naive CD4+ CD45RA+ CD45RO- T cells. The sequence was collected from a pool of human donors with HIV. The CDR3 loop reads CASSFFGPTIEQYF. DNA of the CDR3: TGTGCCAGCAGTTTCTTCGGCCCCACGATAGAGCAGTACTTC.